This T cell receptor (beta chain) was profiled in a study of CD8 T cells in Susac syndrome. General study points: It was acknowledged in the study that its TCR sequencing and HLA analysis involved a relatively small number of individuals.

Notes on this clonotype: Its cognate antigen is unknown.

The sequenced target, TCR beta, came from blood CD8+ and CD4+ T cells. When the RNA was reverse transcribed, random hexamers were used with an input of about 0.5 to 1 ug. An immunoSEQ multiplex PCR amplified TCR beta CDR3 over 54 Vbeta and 13 Jbeta. TCRdb reprocessed the immunoSEQ multiplex PCR reads via MiXCR and lists one record per CDR3 protein. Of about 210,000 distinct CDR3 sequences listed, 95% are singletons. Sequencing input: CD4+ T cells from PBMCs. The clonotype comes from a human donor with multiple sclerosis.

The CDR3 DNA sequence: TGTGCCAGCAGCTTATTCGGTAAGGGTCAGCCCAATGAGCAGTTCTTC. Its protein product is CASSLFGKGQPNEQFF. This rearrangement joins TRBV7-3 to TRBJ2-1; D ambiguous. Germline V gene data show CDR1 as SGHTA and CDR2 as FQGTGA. Trimming removed 2 bases at V and 6 bases at J, with 17 bases between. The CDR3 extends over 16 amino acids.